The 15 T cell receptor beta chains presented below share a single source sample, sequenced in a study of CD4 and CD8 cells across lung adenocarcinoma regions. From the PCR reads, TCRdb called clonotypes with MiXCR, one entry per CDR3 protein. Counted here are more than 9,500 distinct CDR3 sequences, 47% occurring once; the ten biggest clones make up 20% to 30%. The source material was CD8+ T cells from the margin of a lung tumor. The receptors originated from a female donor with lung adenocarcinoma. The CD4 and CD8 labels of this study may be unreliable.

This clonotype was seen a handful of times. This chain links TRBV4-1 with TRBJ1-4; TRBD1 agrees at 7 bases. Germline V gene lookup returns CDR1 MGHRA and CDR2 YSYEKL. J was trimmed by 4 bases and V by 5 bases; bases with no gene match: 7. The CDR3 has 15 amino acids. CDR3 residues: CASSITQGINEKLFF. CDR3 in DNA: TGCGCCAGCAGCATAACACAGGGGATTAATGAAAAACTGTTTTTT.

This chain links TRBV6-1 with TRBJ2-3; no reliable D call. The J call is in doubt because the DNA end fits TRBJ2-2 better. CDR1 and CDR2 (germline): MNHNS, SASEGT. The CDR3 runs to 13 residues. The CDR3 DNA sequence: TGTGCCAGCCGGGCTCTGGGCACCGAGACGCTGTTTTTT. Protein: CASRALGTETLFF.

Concerning this clonotype itself: The junction does not match germline at one end; this may be a read error. The chain joins TRBV6-1 to TRBJ2-5; 8 nucleotides line up with TRBD2. The germline gives CDR1 MNHNS, CDR2 SASEGT. The CDR3 totals 18 residues. The CDR3 spells CASSIAGLAGRYTETQYF. In nucleotides, the CDR3 is TGTGCCAGCAGCATAGCGGGGCTCGCGGGCCGATACACAGAGACGCAGTACTTT.

V gene TRBV18 combines with J gene TRBJ1-1; no clear D. The germline CDR1 and CDR2 sequences are KGHSH and LQKENI. V lost 3 bases and J lost 1, with 6 bases in between. There are 13 residues in the CDR3. The DNA of the CDR3 is TGTGCCAGCTCACCGGACGAGAACACTGAAGCTTTCTTT. Translation: CASSPDENTEAFF.

Concerning this clonotype: A read error may be the cause here, since a much bigger clone is one base away. The V and J genes are TRBV6-1 and TRBJ2-1; 9 nucleotides match TRBD2. V dropped 6 bases and J dropped 10; count of bases not matched to a gene: 13. The CDR3 sequence is 15 residues long. CDR1 is MNHNS, CDR2 SASEGT, per germline. The CDR3 DNA reads TGTGCCAGCAGGACAATGACTAGCGGCTCCTACGAGCAGTTCTTC. Protein product: CASRTMTSGSYEQFF.

Concerning this clonotype itself: Compared with germline, one end of the junction differs, possibly owing to a read error. V usage is TRBV6-5 and J usage is TRBJ2-1; 9 nucleotides align to TRBD2. Germline CDR1 and CDR2: MNHEY and SVGAGI. This CDR3 is 15 amino acids long. The CDR3 nucleotides are TGTGCCAGCAGATTCTCCGGGACTAGCACCGATGAGCAGTTTTTT. Protein sequence: CASRFSGTSTDEQFF.

The chain links TRBV6-1 to TRBJ2-1; 10 bases line up with TRBD2. The J call could be wrong; TRBJ2-7 is a better fit for the DNA end. This CDR3 is 15 amino acids long. Germline loops: CDR1 MNHNS, CDR2 SASEGT. CDR3 residues: CASSEEASGGYEQYV. The DNA for the CDR3 is TGTGCCAGCAGTGAAGAGGCTAGCGGGGGCTACGAGCAGTACGTC.

J is TRBJ2-3 and V is TRBV6-1, with 8 positions matching TRBD2. CDR3 length: 16 amino acids. Germline V lookup: CDR1 MNHNS, CDR2 SASEGT. V lost 6 bases, J lost 7 bases, and 15 bases stayed unmatched. CDR3 sequence reads: CASRKSRGGAKNTQYF. CDR3 coding DNA: TGTGCCAGCAGAAAAAGCCGGGGGGGCGCCAAAAATACGCAGTATTTT.

This clonotype was picked up a small number of times. The CDR3 DNA sequence: TGTGCCAGCACCCCGGGACAGACTACTTACAATGAGCAGTTCTTC. It is translated as CASTPGQTTYNEQFF. This chain joins TRBV9 and TRBJ2-1; 7 bases match TRBD1. The CDR3 contains 15 residues. Germline V lookup: CDR1 SGDLS, CDR2 YYNGEE. The trim removed 6 bases at V and 4 bases at J, leaving 10 bases unmatched.

This clonotype was picked up many times. The chain recombines TRBV6-1 with TRBJ1-4, with 10 bases identical to TRBD1. V gave up 5 bases and J gave up 8 bases; unmatched junction bases: 5. The CDR3 extends over 14 amino acids. CDR1 and CDR2 from the germline V gene are MNHNS and SASEGT. The CDR3 DNA follows: TGTGCCAGCAGTCAAGACAGGGGGCGGGAAAAACTGTTTTTT. Its protein is CASSQDRGREKLFF.

This clonotype showed up just a few times. The chain joins TRBV27 to TRBJ1-1; 8 nucleotides agree with TRBD1. The CDR3 loop spans 14 amino acids. Germline CDR1 MNHEY, CDR2 SMNVEV (reference sequence). V dropped 3 bases and J dropped 4; count of bases not matched to a gene: 4. CDR3 sequence (DNA): TGTGCCAGCAGTTTGGACAGGGATTCCACTGAAGCTTTCTTT. This translates into CASSLDRDSTEAFF.

The sample holds one count of this clonotype. V gene TRBV11-2 combines with J gene TRBJ1-4; D perhaps matches TRBD1 (5 bases). The CDR3 covers 15 residues. Trimming took 0 bases from V and 8 from J, leaving 13 bases between them. The germline V gene has CDR1 SGHAT and CDR2 FQNNGV. CDR3: CASSLDRVTGEKLFF. In DNA form, the CDR3 reads TGTGCCAGCAGCTTAGACAGGGTTACGGGGGAAAAACTGTTTTTT.

This clonotype was seen a single time. The chain has TRBV10-2 and TRBJ2-4; TRBD2 agrees at 14 bases. CDR3 length equals 14 residues. Germline V gives CDR1 WSHSY, CDR2 SAAADI. With 6 bases clipped from V and 13 bases from J, the junction kept 8 bases outside the gene matches. The CDR3 protein is CASSRLAGGNTQYF. CDR3 coding DNA: TGCGCCAGCAGCCGACTAGCGGGGGGGAATACGCAGTACTTC.

The chain combines TRBV10-3 with TRBJ2-1; a possible D gene is TRBD2 (6 bases). This CDR3 comprises 14 residues. Per germline, CDR1 ENHRY and CDR2 SYGVKD. V lost 11 bases and J lost 1, with 15 bases in between. The CDR3 sequence: CASRRARSYNEQFF. DNA for the CDR3: TGTGCCTCCCGGAGGGCCCGGTCCTACAATGAGCAGTTCTTC.

For this clonotype: An end of the junction differs from the germline gene, which may be a read error. The gene calls are TRBV6-1 and TRBJ2-1, with a weak D call TRBD2 (6 bases). The CDR3 length is 16 residues. Germline loops: CDR1 MNHNS, CDR2 SASEGT. DNA for the CDR3: TGTGCCAGCAGGGGGTCCGGAGGCGGGGCCGTGGAGACGCAGTATTTC. Its translation is CASRGSGGGAVETQYF.